The T cell receptor (beta chain) under discussion was sequenced for a study of T cell changes during pregnancy in multiple sclerosis. The CDR3 runs to 13 residues. CDR1 is SQVTM, CDR2 ANQGSEA, per germline. V was pared by 7 bases and J by 2 bases, with 4 bases of the junction left unmatched. The protocol was immunoSEQ multiplex PCR, while the TCRdb copy is restricted to in-frame clones and leaves out a portion. The table has roughly 60,000 clones, roughly 95% seen once. The sequence was obtained from a female donor with multiple sclerosis, enrolled in a pregnancy study. The sequencing here drew on CD4+ T cells from peripheral blood mononuclear cells, taken before pregnancy. The J gene is TRBJ2-2, the V gene TRBV29-1; 7 bases align to TRBD1. CDR3 nucleotides: TGCAGCGCCTGGGACAGTAACACCGGGGAGCTGTTTTTT. As protein: CSAWDSNTGELFF.